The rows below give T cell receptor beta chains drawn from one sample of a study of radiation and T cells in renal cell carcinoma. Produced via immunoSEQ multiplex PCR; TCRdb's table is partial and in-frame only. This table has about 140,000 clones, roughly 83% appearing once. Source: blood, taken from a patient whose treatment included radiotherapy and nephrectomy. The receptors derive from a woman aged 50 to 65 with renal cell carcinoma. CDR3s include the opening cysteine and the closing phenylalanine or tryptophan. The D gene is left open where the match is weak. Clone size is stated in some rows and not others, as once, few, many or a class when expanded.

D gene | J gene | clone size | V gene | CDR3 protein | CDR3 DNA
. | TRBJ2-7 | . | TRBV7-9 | CASSFVMGQQASYEQYF | TGTGCCAGCAGCTTCGTAATGGGACAACAGGCGTCCTACGAGCAGTACTTC
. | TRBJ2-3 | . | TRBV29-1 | CSVATADTQYF | TGCAGCGTCGCGACAGCAGATACGCAGTATTTT
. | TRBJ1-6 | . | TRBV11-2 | CASSLDSNSPLHF | TGTGCCAGCAGCCTGGACAGCAATTCACCCCTCCACTTT
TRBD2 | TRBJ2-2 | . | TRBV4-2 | CASSQDLSSGSRELFF | TGTGCCAGCAGCCAAGATTTGTCTAGCGGGAGCCGGGAGCTGTTTTTT
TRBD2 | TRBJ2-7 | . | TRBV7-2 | CASSLAGDSYEQYF | TGTGCCAGCAGCCTAGCGGGGGACTCCTACGAGCAGTACTTC
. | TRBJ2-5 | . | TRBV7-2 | CASSLPGRQETQYF | TGTGCCAGCAGCTTACCGGGAAGACAAGAGACCCAGTACTTC
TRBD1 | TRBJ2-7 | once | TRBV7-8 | CASSLGIRTGGEQYF | TGTGCCAGCAGCTTAGGGATCCGGACAGGGGGAGAGCAGTACTTC
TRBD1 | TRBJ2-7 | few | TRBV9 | CASSARQGATYEQYF | TGTGCCAGCAGCGCCCGACAGGGGGCCACCTACGAGCAGTACTTC
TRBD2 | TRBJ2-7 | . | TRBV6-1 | CASSELLAGGGEQYF | TGTGCCAGCAGTGAACTCCTAGCGGGAGGGGGCGAGCAGTACTTC
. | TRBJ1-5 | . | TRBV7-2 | CATAGDSNQPQHF | TGTGCCACCGCAGGGGATAGCAATCAGCCCCAGCATTTT
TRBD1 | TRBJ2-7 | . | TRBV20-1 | CSAYRGYEQYF | TGCAGTGCCTACAGGGGCTACGAGCAGTACTTC
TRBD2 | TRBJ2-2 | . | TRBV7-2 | CASSPRTSANTGELFF | TGTGCCAGCAGCCCCCGAACTAGCGCAAACACCGGGGAGCTGTTTTTT
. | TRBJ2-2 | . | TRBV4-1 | CASSHGPGSGELFF | TGCGCCAGCAGCCATGGGCCCGGATCCGGGGAGCTGTTTTTT
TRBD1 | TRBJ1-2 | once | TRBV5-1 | CASSLAGQDYGYTF | TGCGCCAGCAGCTTGGCCGGACAGGACTATGGCTACACCTTC
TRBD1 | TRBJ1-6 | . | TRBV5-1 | CASSLGQLYNSPLHF | TGCGCCAGCAGCCTGGGACAGCTGTATAATTCACCCCTCCACTTT
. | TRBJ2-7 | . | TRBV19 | CASSISGYDSYEQYF | TGTGCCAGTAGTATCAGCGGGTACGACTCCTACGAGCAGTACTTC
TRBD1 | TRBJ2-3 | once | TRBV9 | CASSGRTGTVADTQYF | TGTGCCAGCAGCGGACGCACCGGGACAGTGGCAGATACGCAGTATTTT
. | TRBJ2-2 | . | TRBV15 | CATSTPSGGELFF | TGTGCCACCAGCACACCCTCAGGGGGGGAGCTGTTTTTT
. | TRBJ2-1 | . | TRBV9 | CASSPSVDNEQFF | TGTGCCAGCAGCCCGTCGGTGGACAATGAGCAGTTCTTC
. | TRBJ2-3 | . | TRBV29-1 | CSGRGTPITDTQYF | TGCAGCGGAAGGGGGACTCCAATCACAGATACGCAGTATTTT
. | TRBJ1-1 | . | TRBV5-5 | CASSPQGNLNTEAFF | TGTGCCAGCAGCCCCCAGGGGAATTTGAACACTGAAGCTTTCTTT
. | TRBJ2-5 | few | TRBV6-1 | CASISDGLYQETQYF | TGTGCCAGCATTTCTGACGGATTGTACCAAGAGACCCAGTACTTC
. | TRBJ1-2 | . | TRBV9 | CASSPGGREGYGYTF | TGTGCCAGCAGCCCGGGGGGCCGAGAAGGTTACGGCTACACCTTC
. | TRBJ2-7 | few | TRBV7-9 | CASSFVTDEQYF | TGTGCCAGCAGCTTCGTTACGGACGAGCAGTACTTC
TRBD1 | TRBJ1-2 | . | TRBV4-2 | CASSQSLGQKYGYTF | TGTGCCAGCAGCCAATCGCTGGGACAGAAATATGGCTACACCTTC
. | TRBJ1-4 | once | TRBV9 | CASSDRVGEKLFF | TGTGCCAGCAGCGACCGGGTGGGTGAAAAACTGTTTTTT
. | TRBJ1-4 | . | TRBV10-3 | CAISEDRKAKNEKLFF | TGTGCCATCAGTGAGGACAGGAAAGCCAAGAATGAAAAACTGTTTTTT
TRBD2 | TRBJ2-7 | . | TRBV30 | CAWSRGEDYEQYF | TGTGCCTGGAGTCGGGGGGAGGACTACGAGCAGTACTTC
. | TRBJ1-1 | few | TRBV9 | CASSVGMNTEAFF | TGTGCCAGCAGCGTGGGAATGAACACTGAAGCTTTCTTT
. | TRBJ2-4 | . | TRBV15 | CATTTLAKNIQYF | TGTGCCACCACCACTCTAGCCAAAAACATTCAGTACTTC
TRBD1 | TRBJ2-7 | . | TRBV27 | CASSLQGTSYEQYF | TGTGCCAGCAGTCTACAGGGGACGTCCTACGAGCAGTACTTC
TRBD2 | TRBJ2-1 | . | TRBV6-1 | CASSVHLAGDDEQFF | TGTGCCAGCAGTGTACACCTAGCGGGAGACGATGAGCAGTTCTTC
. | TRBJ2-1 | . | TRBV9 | CASSGYNEQFF | TGTGCCAGCAGCGGATACAATGAGCAGTTCTTC
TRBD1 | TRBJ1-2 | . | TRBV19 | CASSMGQGAGSYGYTF | TGTGCCAGTAGTATGGGACAGGGGGCTGGAAGCTATGGCTACACCTTC
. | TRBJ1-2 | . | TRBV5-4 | CASSLGKQVLDYGYTF | TGTGCCAGCAGCTTGGGGAAACAGGTCCTGGACTATGGCTACACCTTC
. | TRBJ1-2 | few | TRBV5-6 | CASSLDDMARYTF | TGTGCCAGCAGCTTGGACGACATGGCGCGCTACACCTTC
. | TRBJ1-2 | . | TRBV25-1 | CASSASGYGGYTF | TGTGCCAGCAGTGCCTCAGGGTACGGTGGCTACACCTTC
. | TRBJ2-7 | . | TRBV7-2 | CASSLEVGEQYF | TGTGCCAGCAGCTTAGAGGTGGGTGAGCAGTACTTC
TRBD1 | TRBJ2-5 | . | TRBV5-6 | CASSLVDRGKQETQYF | TGTGCCAGCAGCTTGGTCGACAGGGGCAAACAAGAGACCCAGTACTTC
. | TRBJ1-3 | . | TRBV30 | CAWSVSGGPGNTIYF | TGTGCCTGGAGTGTGAGCGGGGGACCTGGAAACACCATATATTTT
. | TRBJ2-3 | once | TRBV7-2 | CASSLGQRDTQYF | TGTGCCAGCAGCCTTGGACAGCGAGATACGCAGTATTTT